Below are 17 T cell receptor beta chains sequenced from a single sample in a study of cytomegalovirus exposure and HLA in healthy donors (TCRdb year 2017). Library construction relied on the immunoSEQ multiplex PCR assay. For the multiplex PCR, a mixture combining 60 forward primers for TCR Vbeta segments and 13 reverse primers for TCR Jbeta segments was used. In its TCRdb copy, this immuneACCESS table keeps in-frame sequences only and misses some clones. Where compared with another copy, unresolved V genes explain less than half of these, and the others have no known cause. This sample gives some 130,000 clones in total; around 70% of them show up just once. In total, the top ten clones hold about 2.2% of the sample. The sequenced sample was PBMCs. These receptor sequences come from an older woman in good health and CMV-seropositive.

The V gene is TRBV7-3, the J gene TRBJ1-1; TRBD1 agrees at 7 bases. This CDR3 is 12 amino acids long. CDR1 is SGHTA, CDR2 FQGTGA, per germline. V was clipped by 5 bases and J by 7 bases; unmatched bases: 4. The CDR3 here is CASSPRQGEAFF. CDR3 in DNA: TGTGCCAGCAGCCCAAGACAGGGTGAAGCTTTCTTT.

This clone was seen just once. CDR3 residues: CASSQIAGASTDTQYF. The CDR3 DNA is TGTGCCAGCAGCCAAATAGCGGGAGCGAGCACAGATACGCAGTATTTT. The rearrangement links TRBV4-2 to TRBJ2-3; 9 nucleotides agree with TRBD2. Germline V CDR1 and CDR2: LGHNA, YNFKEQ. The V segment lost 2 bases and the J segment 0 bases; nucleotides outside the gene matches: 3. This CDR3 region has 16 residues.

A single count supports this clone. V and J are TRBV4-2 and TRBJ2-7, with 8 bases matching TRBD1. This CDR3 contains 15 residues. J was trimmed by 3 bases and V by 1 base; bases with no gene match: 5. CDR1 LGHNA and CDR2 YNFKEQ come from the germline V gene. The CDR3: CASSQGGTGFYEQYF. The DNA of the CDR3 is TGTGCCAGCAGCCAAGGAGGGACAGGATTCTACGAGCAGTACTTC.

The chain employs TRBV28 and TRBJ2-2, with 8 bases identical to TRBD1. The CDR3 is 16 amino acids. Trimming at V came to 3 bases and at J to 5 bases, leaving 8 bases not matched to a gene. Per germline, CDR1 MDHEN and CDR2 SYDVKM. In DNA form, the CDR3 reads TGTGCCAGCAGTTTCCCAGGACAGGGTCGGACCGGGGAGCTGTTTTTT. Translated: CASSFPGQGRTGELFF.

The genes are TRBV28 and TRBJ2-6; possible D gene TRBD1, 5 bases. Trimming stripped 6 bases from V and 4 bases from J, with 13 bases between. This CDR3 has 15 amino acids. Germline CDR1 is MDHEN and CDR2 is SYDVKM. The CDR3 loop reads CASRFSGSGANVLTF. In DNA, the CDR3 is TGTGCCAGCAGATTCTCAGGGTCCGGGGCCAACGTCCTGACTTTC.

The V call is TRBV28, the J call TRBJ1-2, with 7 bases identical to TRBD1. Germline V gene sequence: CDR1 MDHEN, CDR2 SYDVKM. The CDR3 consists of 15 residues. The V segment lost 3 bases and the J segment 6 bases; nucleotides outside the gene matches: 10. In DNA, the CDR3 is TGTGCCAGCAGTTTTATTGGGACACAGGGGAATGGCTACACCTTC. The encoded protein is CASSFIGTQGNGYTF.

The rearrangement links TRBV25-1 to TRBJ2-7; TRBD2 matches 7 bases. Losses at the gene ends were 4 bases for V and 7 bases for J; bases not matched to a gene: 7. Germline V lookup: CDR1 MGHDK, CDR2 SYGVNS. There are 13 residues in the CDR3. The CDR3 here is CASSVLREGEQYF. CDR3 nucleotide sequence: TGTGCCAGCAGTGTCCTCAGGGAGGGGGAGCAGTACTTC.

This clone was observed many times. The rearrangement joins TRBV7-6 to TRBJ2-2; 8 nucleotides agree with TRBD2. In germline, CDR1 is SGHVS, CDR2 FNYEAQ. The CDR3 is 16 residues long. V gave up 2 bases and J gave up 8 bases; unmatched junction bases: 10. Here the CDR3 reads CASSLLAGTASGELFF. The CDR3 DNA follows: TGTGCCAGCAGCTTATTAGCGGGAACGGCGTCGGGGGAGCTGTTTTTT.

This chain uses TRBV5-1 with TRBJ1-3; D ambiguous. CDR3 length equals 13 residues. Between the trimmed V and J ends, which lost 0 bases and 6 bases, there was a span of 7 bases. In germline, CDR1 is SGHRS, CDR2 YFSETQ. The CDR3, as DNA: TGCGCCAGCAGCTTGGACGGTCAAAACACCATATATTTT. It specifies CASSLDGQNTIYF.

V usage is TRBV30 and J usage is TRBJ1-2; D unresolved. V was pared by 0 bases and J by 6 bases, with 5 bases between. Germline CDR1 is GTSNPN and CDR2 is SVGIG (reference sequence). This CDR3 has 11 residues. The CDR3 DNA reads TGTGCCTGGAGTGTTGCGAATGGCTACACCTTC. It translates to CAWSVANGYTF. Full variable domain (remainder filled in from reference TRBV30 and TRBJ1-2): SQTIHQWPATLVQPVGSPLSLECTVEGTSNPNLYWYRQAAGRGLQLLFYSVGIGQISSEVPQNLSASRPQDRQFILSSKKLLLSDSGFYLCAWSVANGYTFGSGTRLTVV.

The chain uses TRBV18 and TRBJ1-3, with 8 positions matching TRBD1. Trimming at V came to 3 bases and at J to 1 base, leaving 2 bases not matched to a gene. CDR3 size: 15 residues. CDR1 is KGHSH and CDR2 is LQKENI in the germline V gene. The CDR3 reads CASSPQGASGNTIYF. Written as DNA, the CDR3 is TGTGCCAGCTCACCGCAGGGGGCATCTGGAAACACCATATATTTT.

This clone was picked up one time. The chain recombines TRBV7-9 with TRBJ2-1; TRBD2 matches at 8 bases. This CDR3 has 15 residues. CDR1 SEHNR and CDR2 FQNEAQ come from the germline V gene (reference sequence). J was trimmed by 9 bases and V by 1 base; bases with no gene match: 8. The CDR3 nucleotides are TGTGCCAGCAGCTTAGGTGGTAGCGGGAACAGTGAGCAGTTCTTC. Encoded protein: CASSLGGSGNSEQFF.

The chain links TRBV9 to TRBJ2-5, with 8 bases identical to TRBD2. The CDR3 totals 16 residues. V was pared by 0 bases and J by 5 bases, with 9 bases of the junction left unmatched. Looked up from germline, CDR1 is SGDLS and CDR2 is YYNGEE. CDR3 nucleotide sequence: TGTGCCAGCAGCGTAGGAGGTAGCGGGAACGGGGAGACCCAGTACTTC. Translating it yields CASSVGGSGNGETQYF.

The chain recombines TRBV5-1 with TRBJ1-1; tentative D call: TRBD1 (6 bases). V lost 3 bases to trimming and J lost 7 bases, with 16 bases between them. The CDR3 is 14 residues long. CDR1 is SGHRS, CDR2 YFSETQ, per germline. The CDR3 reads CASSSQRGGIEAFF. CDR3 in DNA: TGCGCCAGCAGCTCCCAGAGGGGGGGGATTGAAGCTTTCTTT.

The chain recombines TRBV19 with TRBJ1-5; D remains unclear. Germline V gene sequence: CDR1 LNHDA, CDR2 SQIVND (reference sequence). This CDR3 has 13 residues. The V end was cut by 5 bases, the J end by 0 bases, with 5 bases between. The CDR3 is CASSPVSNQPQHF. CDR3 DNA: TGTGCCAGTAGTCCAGTTAGCAATCAGCCCCAGCATTTT.

The chain combines TRBV5-1 with TRBJ2-5, with TRBD2 matching over 9 bases. The CDR3 runs to 14 residues. J gave up 4 bases and V 4 bases, and 5 bases lay outside the gene matches. Germline-derived CDR1 and CDR2 are SGHRS and YFSETQ. The CDR3 loop reads CASSLLGLAETQYF. The CDR3 coding sequence is TGCGCCAGCAGCCTCTTGGGACTAGCAGAGACCCAGTACTTC.

The chain recombines TRBV7-6 with TRBJ2-3; D is perhaps TRBD1 (6 bases). The CDR3 sequence is 15 residues long. CDR1 is SGHVS and CDR2 is FNYEAQ in the germline V gene. Trimming removed 2 bases at V and 6 bases at J, with 15 bases between. Here the CDR3 reads CASSLFVQGIDTQYF. The CDR3 region has the DNA TGTGCCAGCAGCTTATTCGTACAGGGCATCGATACGCAGTATTTT.